The 21 T cell receptor beta chains given below trace back to one sample, sequenced in a study of response to subunit inactivated influenza vaccine. Each CDR3 protein is one row after TCRdb ran MiXCR on the RT-PCR reads. The sample has some 850,000 distinct CDR3 sequences, around 18% seen once. This material consisted of PBMCs from blood, taken 4 to 6 days after vaccination. The source is a man aged 50 or older who received an inactivated influenza vaccine.

This clonotype was detected only a few times. V is TRBV10-3 and J is TRBJ2-7, with 9 bases that match TRBD2. CDR3 length equals 12 residues. V lost 9 bases, J lost 5 bases, and 5 bases stayed unmatched. CDR1 ENHRY and CDR2 SYGVKD come from the germline V gene. In DNA form, the CDR3 reads TGTGCCATAGCGGGAGGACTCGACGAGCAGTACTTC. It encodes CAIAGGLDEQYF.

CDR3 sequence reads: CASSQETLENEQFF. In DNA, the CDR3 is TGCGCCAGCAGCCAAGAGACCCTGGAGAATGAGCAGTTCTTC. V gene TRBV4-3 combines with J gene TRBJ2-1; D is uncertain. V was clipped by 0 bases and J by 7 bases, with 10 bases between them. The CDR3 runs to 14 residues. Looked up from germline, CDR1 is LGHNA and CDR2 is YSLEER.

Concerning this clonotype: Being one base from a much bigger clone, this may be a read error. This chain joins TRBV20-1 and TRBJ2-7; perhaps TRBD1 as D (6 bases). Germline CDR1 is DFQATT and CDR2 is SNEGSKA (reference sequence). The CDR3 has 13 residues. The V end lost 4 bases, the J end lost 4 bases, and 14 bases lay between the germline ends. For the CDR3, the DNA is TGCAGTGCTACCTGGGACATGGTTTACGAGCAGTACTTC. Amino acid sequence: CSATWDMVYEQYF.

This chain connects TRBV19 to TRBJ2-3; possible D gene TRBD2, 5 bases. This CDR3 has 13 amino acids. In germline, CDR1 is LNHDA, CDR2 SQIVND (reference sequence). V was clipped by 4 bases and J by 4 bases, with 9 bases between them. CDR3 protein: CASSTSWPDTQYF. The CDR3 bases are TGTGCCAGTAGTACTAGCTGGCCAGATACGCAGTATTTT.

This clonotype was seen repeatedly, ten times or more. The V gene is TRBV29-1, the J gene TRBJ2-1; TRBD1 is a possible D gene (6 bases). The CDR3 covers 14 residues. Between the trimmed V and J ends, which lost 2 bases and 2 bases, there was a span of 10 bases. The germline V gene has CDR1 SQVTM and CDR2 ANQGSEA. CDR3 protein: CSVERQEAYNEQFF. The CDR3 DNA follows: TGCAGCGTTGAAAGACAGGAAGCCTACAATGAGCAGTTCTTC.

This chain connects TRBV28 to TRBJ2-3; D might be TRBD1 (5 bases). CDR3 length: 15 amino acids. Trimming stripped 2 bases from V and 2 bases from J, with 11 bases between. CDR1 and CDR2 (germline): MDHEN, SYDVKM. The CDR3 nucleotides read TGTGCCAGCAGTTTACAGGGATATACCACAGATACGCAGTATTTT. This translates into CASSLQGYTTDTQYF.

CDR3 region: CASSSQGSGTGELFF. DNA for the CDR3: TGCGCCAGCAGCTCACAGGGTTCGGGCACCGGGGAGCTGTTTTTT. The chain has TRBV5-1 and TRBJ2-2; D is possibly TRBD1 (6 bases). This CDR3 is 15 amino acids long. Per germline, CDR1 SGHRS and CDR2 YFSETQ. The germline V and J ends were trimmed by 3 bases and 4 bases, with 13 bases remaining between them.

This clonotype was counted ten times or more. This chain links TRBV5-6 with TRBJ2-5; 7 bases map to TRBD1. The germline V gene has CDR1 SGHDT and CDR2 YYEEEE. CDR3 length: 14 residues. With 5 bases clipped from V and 0 bases from J, the junction kept 4 bases outside the gene matches. The DNA for the CDR3 is TGTGCCAGCAGTTTCAGGGGGTACCAAGAGACCCAGTACTTC. Amino acid sequence: CASSFRGYQETQYF. The full variable domain, with the rest looked up from reference TRBV5-6 and TRBJ2-5, is DAGVTQSPTHLIKTRGQQVTLRCSPKSGHDTVSWYQQALGQGPQFIFQYYEEEERQRGNFPDRFSGHQFPNYSSELNVNALLLGDSALYLCASSFRGYQETQYFGPGTRLLVL.

This clonotype was seen more than once but under ten times. The chain uses TRBV20-1 and TRBJ1-1; 7 nucleotides line up with TRBD1. J was trimmed by 2 bases and V by 3 bases; bases with no gene match: 6. The germline CDR1 and CDR2 sequences are DFQATT and SNEGSKA (reference sequence). CDR3 length: 14 residues. CDR3 region: CSASLTGVNTEAFF. In nucleotides, the CDR3 is TGCAGTGCTAGCCTTACAGGGGTCAACACTGAAGCTTTCTTT.

The rearrangement joins TRBV7-8 to TRBJ2-2; D ambiguous. Trimming cost V 0 bases and J 5 bases, with 16 bases left between them. The CDR3 runs to 17 residues. Germline CDR1 and CDR2: SGHVS and FQNEAQ. As DNA, the CDR3 is TGTGCCAGCAGCTTAGCGAGTTGGGCACGAGGAACCGGGGAGCTGTTTTTT. Its translation: CASSLASWARGTGELFF.

This clonotype was recorded a few times. This chain uses TRBV10-3 with TRBJ1-4; no clear D gene. The CDR3 totals 15 residues. V was cut by 0 bases and J by 5 bases, with 10 bases left in between. Germline V gene sequence: CDR1 ENHRY, CDR2 SYGVKD. As DNA, the CDR3 is TGTGCCATCAGTGAGTCGACACTTAGAAATGAAAAACTGTTTTTT. Residues: CAISESTLRNEKLFF.

This clonotype appeared a few times. The gene calls are TRBV29-1 and TRBJ1-5, with TRBD1 as a possible D gene (5 bases). CDR1 SQVTM and CDR2 ANQGSEA come from the germline V gene. V was cut by 5 bases and J by 3 bases, with 14 bases left in between. The CDR3 length is 14 residues. CDR3 in amino acids: CSVSVGLLNQPQHF. DNA of the CDR3: TGCAGCGTTTCGGTGGGGCTACTCAATCAGCCCCAGCATTTT.

The chain joins TRBV10-1 to TRBJ2-3, with 10 bases aligning to TRBD1. This CDR3 comprises 16 residues. V shed 0 bases, J shed 1 base, and the junction held 1 base outside the gene matches. The V gene's germline CDR1 is WNHNN and CDR2 SYGVQD (reference sequence). DNA of the CDR3: TGCGCCAGCAGTGAGTCTGGGACAGGGGGCACAGATACGCAGTATTTT. Translating it yields CASSESGTGGTDTQYF.

V usage is TRBV20-1 and J usage is TRBJ1-5; D remains ambiguous. CDR3 length equals 12 residues. V lost 2 bases, J lost 4 bases, and 6 bases lay in between. Germline V gives CDR1 DFQATT, CDR2 SNEGSKA (reference sequence). CDR3 DNA sequence: TGCAGTGCTAGACAGCTGAATCAGCCCCAGCATTTT. This translates into CSARQLNQPQHF.

This sequence joins TRBV6-2 or TRBV6-3 and TRBJ2-7, with 10 bases fitting TRBD1. Germline loops: CDR1 MNHEY, CDR2 SVGEGT. The CDR3 runs to 14 residues. V lost 6 bases, J lost 5 bases, and 7 bases stayed unmatched. For the CDR3, the DNA is TGTGCCAGCAGAACTGGGACAGGGGACCACGAGCAGTACTTC. Amino acid sequence: CASRTGTGDHEQYF.

This clonotype occurred many times. The genes are TRBV7-2 and TRBJ1-1; maybe TRBD1 (6 bases). Germline CDR1 is SGHTA and CDR2 is FQGNSA. The ends were cut back, 5 bases at V and 4 bases at J, with 17 bases in the middle. This CDR3 region has 15 residues. The CDR3 protein is CASSTYRAGFTEAFF. In DNA form, the CDR3 reads TGTGCCAGCAGCACGTACAGGGCTGGGTTCACTGAAGCTTTCTTT.

This clonotype has more than one count but fewer than ten. This chain uses TRBV6-1 with TRBJ2-7; 9 bases line up with TRBD1. Germline CDR1 and CDR2: MNHNS and SASEGT. The CDR3 has 18 amino acids. The V segment lost 7 bases and the J segment 7 bases; nucleotides outside the gene matches: 23. DNA for the CDR3: TGTGCCAGCACTGCCGGGACAGGGTTCCTTAGGCATGATAAGGAGCAGTACTTC. Its protein is CASTAGTGFLRHDKEQYF.

The chain employs TRBV7-9 and TRBJ1-3; TRBD1 might be the D (6 bases). V dropped 5 bases and J dropped 0 bases, with 14 bases sitting between them. Germline CDR1 and CDR2: SEHNR and FQNEAQ (reference sequence). The CDR3 covers 16 residues. CDR3 amino acids: CASSPLTGFSGNTIYF. CDR3 coding DNA: TGTGCCAGCAGCCCCCTGACAGGATTCTCTGGAAACACCATATATTTT.

This clonotype was counted a few times. This chain uses TRBV6-1 with TRBJ1-5; 7 bases agree with TRBD1. Per germline, CDR1 MNHNS and CDR2 SASEGT. The CDR3 is 18 residues long. V lost 0 bases, J lost 5 bases, and 13 bases stayed unmatched. DNA of the CDR3: TGTGCCAGCAGTGAAGCCCCAGGACAGGCCGATGCTTATCAGCCCCAGCATTTT. This encodes CASSEAPGQADAYQPQHF.

The chain carries TRBV12-3 or TRBV12-4 and TRBJ2-3, with D unclear. V was shortened by 6 bases and J by 0 bases, with 7 bases between the two germline ends. The CDR3 is 13 amino acids. This chain's CDR3 is CASRYGSTDTQYF. In nucleotides, the CDR3 is TGTGCCAGCAGGTATGGGAGCACAGATACGCAGTATTTT.

V and J are TRBV30 and TRBJ2-7; unclear D gene. The germline V gene encodes CDR1 GTSNPN and CDR2 SVGIG (reference sequence). CDR3 size: 14 residues. Trimming took off 3 bases at V and 0 bases at J, with 12 bases between the two ends. The CDR3 region is CAWRKGGPSYEQYF. The DNA of the CDR3 is TGTGCCTGGAGGAAGGGCGGTCCCTCCTACGAGCAGTACTTC.